The 19 T cell receptor beta chains below come from one sample, sequenced in a study of blood T cell repertoires in COVID-19. Generated by immunoSEQ multiplex PCR, the TCRdb table keeps only in-frame clones and is missing some. The profile shows approximately 390,000 clones, around 87% of them singletons. Sequenced input: peripheral blood. These receptor sequences come from a man younger than 30 with active or convalescent COVID-19.

The V and J genes are TRBV29-1 and TRBJ2-7; the match to TRBD2 covers 7 bases. Germline V CDR1 and CDR2: SQVTM, ANQGSEA. With V trimmed by 6 bases and J by 0 bases, 5 bases remained unmatched. The CDR3 runs to 13 residues. This CDR3 is CSVIGGSSYEQYF. CDR3 DNA: TGCAGCGTCATCGGGGGGAGCTCCTACGAGCAGTACTTC.

The chain is built from TRBV9 and TRBJ2-3; D may be TRBD2 (6 bases). The CDR3 length is 15 residues. V lost 0 bases and J 0 bases, leaving 8 bases between the germline ends. Germline CDR1 and CDR2: SGDLS and YYNGEE. Here the CDR3 reads CASSVVAASTDTQYF. DNA for the CDR3: TGTGCCAGCAGCGTAGTAGCGGCGAGCACAGATACGCAGTATTTT.

The genes are TRBV18 and TRBJ1-2; TRBD1 might be the D (6 bases). The length of the CDR3 is 15 residues. CDR1 is KGHSH and CDR2 is LQKENI in the germline V gene. V lost 0 bases and J lost 8, with 16 bases in between. CDR3 in DNA: TGTGCCAGCTCACCACCGGGACACCTATCGGGGGGCTACACCTTC. Protein: CASSPPGHLSGGYTF.

The J gene is TRBJ2-1, the V gene TRBV9, with no clear D. The CDR3 totals 12 residues. Trimming pared 0 bases from V and 8 bases from J, leaving 6 bases between. Germline CDR1 SGDLS, CDR2 YYNGEE. CDR3 loop: CASSVVSDEQFF. The CDR3 DNA reads TGTGCCAGCAGCGTAGTTTCTGATGAGCAGTTCTTC.

This clone was observed a single time. The chain is built from TRBV2 and TRBJ1-1; the D is unclear. Trimming removed 9 bases at V and 1 base at J, with 18 bases between. CDR3 size: 15 residues. Germline CDR1 is SNHLY and CDR2 is FYNNEI. The CDR3, as DNA: TGTGCCAGTCCGAACAAATACGGAGCGAACACTGAAGCTTTCTTT. Protein product: CASPNKYGANTEAFF.

V gene TRBV7-2 combines with J gene TRBJ2-3; 8 bases match TRBD2. The CDR3 is 16 amino acids. In germline, CDR1 is SGHTA, CDR2 FQGNSA. V lost 1 base, J lost 2 bases, and 5 bases stayed unmatched. CDR3 residues: CASSLEGGGITDTQYF. The DNA of the CDR3 is TGTGCCAGCAGCTTAGAGGGCGGGGGGATCACAGATACGCAGTATTTT.

This chain links TRBV5-6 with TRBJ2-6; D possibly corresponds to TRBD2 (6 bases). The germline CDR1 and CDR2 sequences are SGHDT and YYEEEE. This CDR3 has 16 residues. V lost 6 bases and J 2 bases, leaving 15 bases between the germline ends. The CDR3 nucleotides read TGTGCCAGCAACCTAATGGGGGGTGCTGGGGCCAACGTCCTGACTTTC. Translating it yields CASNLMGGAGANVLTF.

This clone was seen ten or more times. This chain joins TRBV27 and TRBJ1-6, with D tentatively TRBD1 (6 bases). The CDR3 extends over 14 amino acids. The germline V gene has CDR1 MNHEY and CDR2 SMNVEV (reference sequence). Trimming shortened V by 1 base and J by 9 bases, and 10 bases separated the two germline ends. CDR3: CASSLYQGLSPLHF. CDR3 DNA sequence: TGTGCCAGCAGTTTATACCAGGGGCTTTCACCCCTCCACTTT.

V is TRBV2 and J is TRBJ2-5, with a tentative D call TRBD2 (6 bases). The length of the CDR3 is 13 residues. Germline CDR1 and CDR2: SNHLY and FYNNEI. V was cut by 8 bases and J by 3 bases, with 13 bases left in between. The CDR3 reads CASLRTTEETQYF. CDR3 DNA: TGTGCCAGCCTCCGGACTACCGAAGAGACCCAGTACTTC. The full variable domain, rest sourced from reference TRBV2 and TRBJ2-5, is EPEVTQTPSHQVTQMGQEVILRCVPISNHLYFYWYRQILGQKVEFLVSFYNNEISEKSEIFDDQFSVERPDGSNFTLKIRSTKLEDSAMYFCASLRTTEETQYFGPGTRLLVL.

Points on this clone: The sample carries other DNA sequences with the same CDR3. J is TRBJ2-7 and V is TRBV4-1; no clear D. CDR1 MGHRA and CDR2 YSYEKL come from the germline V gene. The CDR3 sequence is 13 residues long. Trimming took 0 bases from V and 3 from J, leaving 6 bases between them. CDR3 nucleotides: TGCGCCAGCAGCCAAGATGGCCTCTACGAGCAGTACTTC. Protein sequence: CASSQDGLYEQYF.

In its sample, this clone was seen a few times. The CDR3 sequence: CASSLAGTYSNQPQHF. The CDR3 DNA follows: TGTGCCAGCAGCTTGGCGGGGACTTATAGCAATCAGCCCCAGCATTTT. The V call is TRBV5-6, the J call TRBJ1-5; D might be TRBD1 (5 bases). From germline, CDR1 is SGHDT and CDR2 YYEEEE. CDR3 length: 16 amino acids. Deletions cut 0 bases from V and 0 bases from J, with 10 bases between. Full variable domain (missing parts from reference TRBV5-6 and TRBJ1-5): DAGVTQSPTHLIKTRGQQVTLRCSPKSGHDTVSWYQQALGQGPQFIFQYYEEEERQRGNFPDRFSGHQFPNYSSELNVNALLLGDSALYLCASSLAGTYSNQPQHFGDGTRLSIL.

This chain connects TRBV28 to TRBJ2-7, with D possibly matching TRBD2 (5 bases). The CDR3 loop spans 13 amino acids. CDR1 and CDR2 from the germline V gene are MDHEN and SYDVKM. V was shortened by 3 bases and J by 7 bases, with 13 bases between the two germline ends. CDR3 protein: CASSLPLTGEQYF. The CDR3 coding sequence is TGTGCCAGCAGTTTGCCCCTGACGGGGGAGCAGTACTTC.

This clone was detected once. V usage is TRBV7-3 and J usage is TRBJ2-1; TRBD2 aligns across 12 bases. The trim removed 1 base at V and 3 bases at J, leaving 7 bases unmatched. CDR3 length equals 18 residues. The germline V gene encodes CDR1 SGHTA and CDR2 FQGTGA. CDR3 region: CASSLIASGRGYYNEQFF. The CDR3 DNA follows: TGTGCCAGCAGCTTAATTGCTAGCGGGAGGGGTTACTACAATGAGCAGTTCTTC.

The CDR3 DNA reads as TGCGCCAGCAAACCGGACAGGGGAGGGGGCTACACCTTC. It translates to CASKPDRGGGYTF. The rearrangement uses TRBV5-1 and TRBJ1-2; 9 nucleotides match TRBD1. After removal of 6 bases from V and 8 bases from J, the junction contained 8 bases not matched to a gene. CDR1 is SGHRS and CDR2 is YFSETQ in the germline V gene. The CDR3 has 13 amino acids.

V and J are TRBV9 and TRBJ1-3, with 7 bases lining up with TRBD1. The germline CDR1 and CDR2 sequences are SGDLS and YYNGEE. The CDR3 spans 15 residues. J lost 7 bases, V lost 0 bases, and 7 bases had no gene match. In DNA, the CDR3 is TGTGCCAGCAGCGTAGCTCAGGGGGAATTGAACACCATATATTTT. It is translated as CASSVAQGELNTIYF.

The chain couples TRBV6-5 to TRBJ1-6; TRBD1 matches 8 bases. This CDR3 has 14 amino acids. The trim removed 8 bases at V and 8 bases at J, leaving 8 bases unmatched. In germline, CDR1 is MNHEY, CDR2 SVGAGI. CDR3 protein: CASGRTGSDSPLHF. The DNA of the CDR3 is TGTGCCAGCGGGCGGACAGGGTCTGATTCACCCCTCCACTTT.

This clone was detected a few times. This rearrangement joins TRBV7-2 to TRBJ1-2; no firm D call. Trimming removed 2 bases from V and 4 bases from J, with 8 bases in between. This CDR3 spans 13 amino acids. Germline CDR1 is SGHTA and CDR2 is FQGNSA. CDR3 DNA: TGTGCCAGCAGCTTACAGTTATCCTATGGCTACACCTTC. It is translated as CASSLQLSYGYTF.

The CDR3 bases are TGTGCCAGCTCAATCGGGACAGAGACCTACGAGCAGTACTTC. Amino acids: CASSIGTETYEQYF. The genes are TRBV18 and TRBJ2-7; 7 nucleotides align to TRBD1. Germline V gene lookup returns CDR1 KGHSH and CDR2 LQKENI. CDR3 length: 14 residues. V was pared by 5 bases and J by 2 bases, with 6 bases of the junction left unmatched.

Worth noting for this clone: A much larger clone lies one base from this, so it may be a read error. V usage is TRBV7-2 and J usage is TRBJ1-3, with 7 bases matching TRBD1. The CDR3 runs 14 residues. Germline V gene lookup returns CDR1 SGHTA and CDR2 FQGNSA. With V trimmed by 5 bases and J by 0 bases, 1 base remained unmatched. The CDR3 loop is CASSPGGSGNTIYF. The CDR3 DNA is TGTGCCAGCAGCCCAGGGGGCTCTGGAAACACCATATATTTT. Combining the CDR3 with reference TRBV7-2 and TRBJ1-3 gives the whole variable domain GAGVSQSPSNKVTEKGKDVELRCDPISGHTALYWYRQSLGQGLEFLIYFQGNSAPDKSGLPSDRFSAERTGGSVSTLTIQRTQQEDSAVYLCASSPGGSGNTIYFGEGSWLTVV.